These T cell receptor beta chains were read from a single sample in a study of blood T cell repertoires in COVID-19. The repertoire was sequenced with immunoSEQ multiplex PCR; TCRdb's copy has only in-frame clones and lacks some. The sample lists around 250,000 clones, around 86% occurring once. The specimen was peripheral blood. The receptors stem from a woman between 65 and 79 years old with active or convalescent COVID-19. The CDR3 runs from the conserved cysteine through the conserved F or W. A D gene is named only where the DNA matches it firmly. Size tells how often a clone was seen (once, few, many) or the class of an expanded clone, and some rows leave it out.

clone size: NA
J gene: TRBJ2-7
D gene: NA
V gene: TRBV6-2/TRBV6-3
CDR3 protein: CASSSDGPSLYEQYF
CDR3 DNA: TGTGCCAGCAGTTCTGATGGCCCTTCTCTCTACGAGCAGTACTTC

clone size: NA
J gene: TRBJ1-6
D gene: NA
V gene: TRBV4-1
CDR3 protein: CASSQVGGTGANSPLHF
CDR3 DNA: TGCGCCAGCAGCCAAGTGGGAGGGACCGGCGCTAATTCACCCCTCCACTTT

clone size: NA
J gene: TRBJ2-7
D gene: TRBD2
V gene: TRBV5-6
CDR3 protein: CASSLFTSGGYEQYF
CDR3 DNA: TGTGCCAGCAGCTTGTTTACTAGCGGGGGGTACGAGCAGTACTTC

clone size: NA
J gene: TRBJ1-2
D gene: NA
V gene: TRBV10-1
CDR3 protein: CASSPQGFDYGYTF
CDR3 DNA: TGCGCCTCCTCACCACAGGGATTCGACTATGGCTACACCTTC

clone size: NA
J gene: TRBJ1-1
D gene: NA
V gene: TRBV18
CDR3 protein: CASSPQEGEAFF
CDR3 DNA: TGTGCCAGCTCACCTCAGGAGGGAGAAGCTTTCTTT

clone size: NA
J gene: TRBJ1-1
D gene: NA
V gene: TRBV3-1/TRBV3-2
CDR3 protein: CAIPEAANTEAFF
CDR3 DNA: TGTGCCATCCCTGAGGCGGCTAACACTGAAGCTTTCTTT

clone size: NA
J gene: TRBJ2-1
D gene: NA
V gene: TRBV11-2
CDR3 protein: CASSSRELRMQFF
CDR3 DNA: TGTGCCAGCAGCTCGCGGGAACTCCGGATGCAGTTCTTC

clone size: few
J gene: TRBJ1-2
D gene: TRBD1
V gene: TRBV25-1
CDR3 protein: CASRIPGQGRGYTF
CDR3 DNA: TGTGCCAGCCGAATTCCGGGACAGGGGAGAGGCTACACCTTC

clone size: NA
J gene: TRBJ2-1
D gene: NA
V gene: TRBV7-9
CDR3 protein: CASSFPRLGKGNEQFF
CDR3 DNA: TGTGCCAGCAGCTTTCCCCGACTGGGGAAGGGGAATGAGCAGTTCTTC

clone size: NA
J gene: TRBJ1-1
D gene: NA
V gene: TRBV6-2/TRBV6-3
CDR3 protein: CASSRSSSEAFF
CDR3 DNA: TGTGCCAGCAGCCGCTCATCGAGTGAAGCTTTCTTT

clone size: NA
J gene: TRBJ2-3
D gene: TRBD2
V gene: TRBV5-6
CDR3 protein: CASNKRGGSTDTQYF
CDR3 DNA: TGTGCCAGCAACAAGCGGGGGGGTTCCACAGATACGCAGTATTTT

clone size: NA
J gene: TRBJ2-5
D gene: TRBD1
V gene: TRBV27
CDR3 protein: CATADRGETQYF
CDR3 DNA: TGTGCCACCGCGGACAGGGGCGAGACCCAGTACTTC

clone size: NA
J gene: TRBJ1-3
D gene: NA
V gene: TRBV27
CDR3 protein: CASSSDTNSGNTIYF
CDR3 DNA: TGTGCCAGCAGTTCGGACACCAACTCTGGAAACACCATATATTTT

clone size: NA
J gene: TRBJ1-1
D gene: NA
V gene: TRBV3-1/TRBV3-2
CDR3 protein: CASSQAEGPTEAFF
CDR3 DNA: TGTGCCAGCAGCCAAGCGGAGGGGCCCACTGAAGCTTTCTTT

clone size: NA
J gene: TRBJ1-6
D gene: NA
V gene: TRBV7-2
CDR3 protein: CASSGYRDSPLHF
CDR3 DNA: TGTGCCAGCAGCGGGTACAGGGATTCACCCCTCCACTTT

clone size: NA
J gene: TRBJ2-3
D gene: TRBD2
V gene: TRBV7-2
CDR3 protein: CASSLLAGGRATQYF
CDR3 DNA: TGTGCCAGCAGCCTACTAGCGGGGGGGCGAGCTACGCAGTATTTT

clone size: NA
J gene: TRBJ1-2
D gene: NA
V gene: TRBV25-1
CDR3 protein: CASSVEVNGPGYTF
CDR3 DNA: TGTGCCAGCAGTGTAGAGGTAAACGGCCCCGGCTACACCTTC

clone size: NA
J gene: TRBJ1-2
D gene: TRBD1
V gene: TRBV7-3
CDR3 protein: CASSLGQGGGYTF
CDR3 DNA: TGTGCCAGCAGCCTAGGACAGGGCGGTGGCTACACCTTC

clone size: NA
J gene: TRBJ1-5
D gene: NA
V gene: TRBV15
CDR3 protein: CATSRDRVSQPQHF
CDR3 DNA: TGTGCCACCAGCAGAGATCGAGTGAGTCAGCCCCAGCATTTT

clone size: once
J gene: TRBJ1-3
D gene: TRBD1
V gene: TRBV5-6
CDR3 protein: CASSPGQGLGNTIYF
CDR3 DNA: TGTGCCAGCAGCCCCGGACAGGGGTTAGGGAACACCATATATTTT

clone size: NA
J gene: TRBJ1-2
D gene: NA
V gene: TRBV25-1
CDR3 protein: CASTWGGRDYGYTF
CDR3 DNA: TGTGCCAGCACCTGGGGGGGAAGGGACTATGGCTACACCTTC

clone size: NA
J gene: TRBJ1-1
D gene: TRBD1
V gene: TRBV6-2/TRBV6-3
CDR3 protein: CASSPPKGANTEAFF
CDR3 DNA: TGTGCCAGCAGTCCCCCCAAGGGGGCGAACACTGAAGCTTTCTTT

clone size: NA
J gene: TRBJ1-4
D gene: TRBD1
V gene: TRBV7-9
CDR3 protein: CASSLGGQPTEKLFF
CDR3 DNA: TGTGCCAGCAGCTTGGGGGGACAGCCGACCGAAAAACTGTTTTTT

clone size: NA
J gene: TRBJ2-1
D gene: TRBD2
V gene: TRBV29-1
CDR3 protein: CSASTGPSGASSSYNEQFF
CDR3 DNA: TGCAGCGCATCGACAGGGCCTAGCGGGGCCTCTAGCTCCTACAATGAGCAGTTCTTC

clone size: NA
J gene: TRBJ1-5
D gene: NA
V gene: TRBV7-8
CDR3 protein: CASSQRQGNQPQHF
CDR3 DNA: TGTGCCAGCAGCCAAAGACAGGGCAATCAGCCCCAGCATTTT

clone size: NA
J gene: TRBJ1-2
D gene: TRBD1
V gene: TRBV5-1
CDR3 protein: CASSPPQGNYGYTF
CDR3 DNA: TGCGCCAGCAGCCCCCCACAGGGGAACTATGGCTACACCTTC

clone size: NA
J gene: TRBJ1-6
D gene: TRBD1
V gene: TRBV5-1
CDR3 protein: CASSTGQAGTPLHF
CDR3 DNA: TGCGCCAGCAGCACCGGACAGGCGGGAACACCCCTCCACTTT

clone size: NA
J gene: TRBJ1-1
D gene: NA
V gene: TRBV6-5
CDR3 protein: CASTARPDMNTEAFF
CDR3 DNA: TGTGCCAGCACCGCCCGCCCGGACATGAACACTGAAGCTTTCTTT

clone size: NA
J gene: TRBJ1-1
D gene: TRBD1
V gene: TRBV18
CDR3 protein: CASSPRVQGANTEAFF
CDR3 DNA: TGTGCCAGCTCACCCCGTGTACAGGGGGCGAACACTGAAGCTTTCTTT

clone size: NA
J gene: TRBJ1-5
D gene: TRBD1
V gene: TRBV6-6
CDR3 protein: CASRGQGGQPQHF
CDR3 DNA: TGTGCCAGCAGGGGACAGGGCGGTCAGCCCCAGCATTTT

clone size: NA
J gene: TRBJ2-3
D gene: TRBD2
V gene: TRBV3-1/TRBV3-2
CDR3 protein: CASRGLAGAGDTQYF
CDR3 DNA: TGTGCCAGCAGAGGACTAGCGGGAGCGGGGGATACGCAGTATTTT

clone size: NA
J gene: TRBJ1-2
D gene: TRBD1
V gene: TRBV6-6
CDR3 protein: CASSPRQGSYGYTF
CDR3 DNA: TGTGCCAGCAGTCCTCGACAGGGATCCTATGGCTACACCTTC

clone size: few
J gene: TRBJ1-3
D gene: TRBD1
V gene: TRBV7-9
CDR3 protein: CASSVDRGLSSGNTIYF
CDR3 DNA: TGTGCCAGCAGCGTGGACAGGGGGTTAAGCTCTGGAAACACCATATATTTT

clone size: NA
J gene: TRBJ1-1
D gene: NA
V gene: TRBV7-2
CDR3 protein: CASSLASGDTEAFF
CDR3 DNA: TGTGCCAGCAGCTTAGCCTCGGGGGACACTGAAGCTTTCTTT

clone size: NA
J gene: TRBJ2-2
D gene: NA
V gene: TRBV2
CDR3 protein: CAGRLKTNTGELFF
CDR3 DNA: TGTGCCGGCCGTTTGAAAACGAACACCGGGGAGCTGTTTTTT

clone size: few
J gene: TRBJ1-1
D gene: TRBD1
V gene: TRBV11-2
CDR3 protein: CASSAQGVTEAFF
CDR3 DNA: TGTGCCAGCAGCGCCCAGGGGGTGACTGAAGCTTTCTTT

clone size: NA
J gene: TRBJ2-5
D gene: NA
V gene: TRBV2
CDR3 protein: CASSEYRSMETQYF
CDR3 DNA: TGTGCCAGCAGCGAGTATAGATCCATGGAGACCCAGTACTTC

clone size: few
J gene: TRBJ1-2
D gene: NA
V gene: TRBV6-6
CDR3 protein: CASRLYPDTYGYTF
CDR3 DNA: TGTGCCAGCAGGCTCTATCCGGACACCTATGGCTACACCTTC

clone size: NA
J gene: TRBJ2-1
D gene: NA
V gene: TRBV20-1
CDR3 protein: CSASRGTDRNEQFF
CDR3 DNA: TGCAGTGCTAGTCGTGGAACAGATCGGAATGAGCAGTTCTTC

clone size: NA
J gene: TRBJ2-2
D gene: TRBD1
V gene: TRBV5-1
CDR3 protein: CASSLGDRGPRMAGELFF
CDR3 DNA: TGCGCCAGCAGCTTGGGAGACAGGGGGCCAAGGATGGCCGGGGAGCTGTTTTTT

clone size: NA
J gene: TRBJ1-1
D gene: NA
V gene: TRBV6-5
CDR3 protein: CASSYSDRRITEAFF
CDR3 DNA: TGTGCCAGCAGTTACTCAGACAGGCGGATCACTGAAGCTTTCTTT

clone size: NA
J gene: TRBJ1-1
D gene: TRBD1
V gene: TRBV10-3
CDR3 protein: CAIRDAMGTAGSGTEAFF
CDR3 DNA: TGTGCCATCAGGGATGCAATGGGGACAGCTGGGAGTGGGACTGAAGCTTTCTTT

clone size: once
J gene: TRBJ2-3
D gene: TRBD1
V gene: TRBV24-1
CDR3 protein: CATSDHKGARDTQYF
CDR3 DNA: TGTGCCACCAGTGACCACAAGGGGGCGAGGGATACGCAGTATTTT

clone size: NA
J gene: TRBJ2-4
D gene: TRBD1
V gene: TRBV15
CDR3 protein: CATSRGGQEAKNIQYF
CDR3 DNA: TGTGCCACCAGCAGAGGTGGACAGGAGGCCAAAAACATTCAGTACTTC

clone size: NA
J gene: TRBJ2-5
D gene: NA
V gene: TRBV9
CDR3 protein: CASSTLTDRKETQYF
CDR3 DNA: TGTGCCAGCAGCACCTTGACAGACAGGAAAGAGACCCAGTACTTC

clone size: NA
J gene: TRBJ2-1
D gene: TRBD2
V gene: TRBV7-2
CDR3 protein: CASSLGSGGTEQFF
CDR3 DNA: TGTGCCAGCAGCTTGGGTAGCGGGGGGACTGAGCAGTTCTTC

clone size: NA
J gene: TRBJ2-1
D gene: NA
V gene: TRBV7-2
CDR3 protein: CASSSYSGNEQFF
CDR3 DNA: TGTGCCAGCAGCTCCTATAGCGGAAATGAGCAGTTCTTC

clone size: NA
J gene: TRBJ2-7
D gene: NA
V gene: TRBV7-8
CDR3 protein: CASSFARDGLHEQYF
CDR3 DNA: TGTGCCAGCAGCTTCGCTCGGGATGGGCTCCACGAGCAGTACTTC

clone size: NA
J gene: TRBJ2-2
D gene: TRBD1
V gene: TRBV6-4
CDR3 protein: CASSPTGANTGELFF
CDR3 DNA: TGTGCCAGCAGCCCGACAGGGGCGAACACCGGGGAGCTGTTTTTT

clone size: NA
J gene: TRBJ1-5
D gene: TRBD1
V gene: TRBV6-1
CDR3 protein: CASSEPAGGNPIDQPQHF
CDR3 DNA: TGTGCCAGCAGTGAACCGGCAGGGGGCAACCCAATTGATCAGCCCCAGCATTTT

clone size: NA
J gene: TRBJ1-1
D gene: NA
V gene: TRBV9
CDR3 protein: CASSVELNTEAFF
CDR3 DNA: TGTGCCAGCAGCGTCGAGTTGAACACTGAAGCTTTCTTT

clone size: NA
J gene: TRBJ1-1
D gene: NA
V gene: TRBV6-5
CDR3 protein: CASCRSFPMNTEAFF
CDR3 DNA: TGTGCCAGCTGTAGGAGTTTTCCCATGAACACTGAAGCTTTCTTT

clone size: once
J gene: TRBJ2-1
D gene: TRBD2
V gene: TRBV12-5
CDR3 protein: CASGPSPGEAGWVGQFF
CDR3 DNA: TGTGCTAGTGGTCCCTCCCCGGGGGAAGCGGGGTGGGTTGGGCAGTTCTTC

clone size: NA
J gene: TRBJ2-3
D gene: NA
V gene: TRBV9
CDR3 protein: CASSVHRSTDTQYF
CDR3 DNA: TGTGCCAGCAGCGTCCACCGGAGCACAGATACGCAGTATTTT

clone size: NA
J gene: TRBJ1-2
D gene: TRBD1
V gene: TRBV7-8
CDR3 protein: CASSPETGEGTF
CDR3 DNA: TGTGCCAGCAGCCCGGAGACAGGGGAGGGCACCTTC

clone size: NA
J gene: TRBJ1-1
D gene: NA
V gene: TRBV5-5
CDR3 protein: CASSHGPGNTEAFF
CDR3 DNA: TGTGCCAGCAGCCACGGCCCAGGGAACACTGAAGCTTTCTTT

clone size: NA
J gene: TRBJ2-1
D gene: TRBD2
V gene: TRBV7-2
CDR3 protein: CASSLGLAVYNEQFF
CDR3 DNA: TGTGCCAGCAGCTTAGGACTAGCGGTCTACAATGAGCAGTTCTTC